These 29 T cell receptor beta chains share one sample of origin, sequenced in a study of blood T cell repertoires in COVID-19. Generated by immunoSEQ multiplex PCR, the TCRdb table keeps only in-frame clones and is missing some. The table lists roughly 57,000 clones, roughly 90% of them singletons, with 16% in the top ten. The material sequenced was peripheral blood. The source is a man aged 80 or over with acute or convalescent COVID-19.

The chain joins TRBV19 to TRBJ1-2; a possible D gene is TRBD1 (6 bases). Trimming removed 5 bases from V and 0 bases from J, with 16 bases in between. This CDR3 is built from 16 residues. The germline V gene has CDR1 LNHDA and CDR2 SQIVND (reference sequence). The CDR3 DNA reads as TGTGCCAGTAGTGGAATACAGGGTACCACTAACTATGGCTACACCTTC. This translates into CASSGIQGTTNYGYTF.

This clone was seen once. This chain connects TRBV5-1 to TRBJ2-7; TRBD1 matches 10 bases. Germline V gene lookup returns CDR1 SGHRS and CDR2 YFSETQ. V lost 5 bases, J lost 6 bases, and 11 bases stayed unmatched. The CDR3 extends over 15 amino acids. The CDR3 DNA follows: TGCGCCAGCAGTAGCACCGGGACAGGGGCTGGCGAGCAGTACTTC. Residues: CASSSTGTGAGEQYF. Full variable domain (missing parts from reference TRBV5-1 and TRBJ2-7): KAGVTQTPRYLIKTRGQQVTLSCSPISGHRSVSWYQQTPGQGLQFLFEYFSETQRNKGNFPGRFSGRQFSNSRSEMNVSTLELGDSALYLCASSSTGTGAGEQYFGPGTRLTVT.

The V gene is TRBV2, the J gene TRBJ2-7; possibly TRBD1 for D (5 bases). Germline CDR1 reads SNHLY; CDR2 reads FYNNEI. The CDR3 sequence is 14 residues long. V shed 6 bases and J shed 3 bases, with 15 bases lying between them. CDR3 sequence (DNA): TGTGCCAGCAGAGGGGCTGTGTCCCGCTACGAGCAGTACTTC. Amino acid sequence: CASRGAVSRYEQYF.

The rearrangement joins TRBV29-1 to TRBJ2-5; D is possibly TRBD1 (6 bases). Per germline, CDR1 SQVTM and CDR2 ANQGSEA. V dropped 5 bases and J dropped 2 bases, with 15 bases sitting between them. The CDR3 loop spans 14 amino acids. The CDR3 loop is CSVQSHRDQETQYF. The DNA for the CDR3 is TGCAGCGTTCAGTCCCACAGGGATCAAGAGACCCAGTACTTC.

The CDR3 DNA reads as TGTGCCAGCAGCAAAGACGGGGAGGGCACCGGGGAGCTGTTTTTT. As protein: CASSKDGEGTGELFF. This chain connects TRBV21-1 to TRBJ2-2; the DNA was not used to check the table's D call, TRBD2. TRBV21-1 counts as a pseudogene. The CDR3 runs 15 residues.

V gene TRBV6-5 combines with J gene TRBJ2-7; D unresolved. This CDR3 has 15 amino acids. Germline assignment: CDR1 MNHEY and CDR2 SVGAGI. Trimming left V 7 bases short and J 2 bases short, with 18 bases between. The CDR3 sequence is CASNTPLGSPYEQYF. The CDR3 bases are TGTGCCAGCAATACCCCTTTGGGCAGCCCCTACGAGCAGTACTTC.

The genes are TRBV2 and TRBJ1-2; 9 bases map to TRBD1. The CDR3 consists of 17 residues. CDR1 is SNHLY, CDR2 FYNNEI, per germline. Trimming cost V 1 base and J 5 bases; bases outside gene matches: 11. This CDR3 reads CASSEGNPGQGQYGYTF. CDR3 bases: TGTGCCAGCAGTGAAGGAAACCCGGGACAGGGACAATATGGCTACACCTTC. Using reference TRBV2 and TRBJ1-2 for the parts outside the CDR3, the full variable domain is EPEVTQTPSHQVTQMGQEVILRCVPISNHLYFYWYRQILGQKVEFLVSFYNNEISEKSEIFDDQFSVERPDGSNFTLKIRSTKLEDSAMYFCASSEGNPGQGQYGYTFGSGTRLTVV.

This clone occurred a few times. The rearrangement links TRBV11-2 to TRBJ2-3, with TRBD2 matching 13 bases. The CDR3 is 17 amino acids. CDR1 is SGHAT, CDR2 FQNNGV, per germline. With 5 bases clipped from V and 0 bases from J, the junction kept 5 bases outside the gene matches. CDR3 residues: CASSRLAGGASTDTQYF. CDR3 nucleotides: TGTGCCAGCAGCCGACTAGCGGGGGGCGCTAGCACAGATACGCAGTATTTT.

This clone was detected only once. The chain links TRBV7-3 to TRBJ2-5; TRBD1 agrees at 9 bases. The CDR3 runs 15 residues. After removal of 5 bases from V and 5 bases from J, the junction contained 9 bases not matched to a gene. CDR1 is SGHTA, CDR2 FQGTGA, per germline. In DNA form, the CDR3 reads TGTGCCAGCAGCCCCGGGACAGGGATTAGGGAGACCCAGTACTTC. It codes for CASSPGTGIRETQYF.

This rearrangement joins TRBV9 to TRBJ2-1, with 10 nucleotides matching TRBD2. CDR1 is SGDLS and CDR2 is YYNGEE in the germline V gene. CDR3 length equals 16 residues. Trimming at V came to 4 bases and at J to 3 bases, leaving 7 bases not matched to a gene. CDR3 amino acids: CASSFSSSGGYNEQFF. The CDR3, as DNA: TGTGCCAGCAGCTTCTCCTCTAGCGGGGGCTACAATGAGCAGTTCTTC.

The chain links TRBV6-5 to TRBJ2-1; 11 positions agree with TRBD1. J lost 8 bases, V lost 3 bases, and 6 bases had no gene match. Germline V gene lookup returns CDR1 MNHEY and CDR2 SVGAGI. CDR3 length: 15 residues. The CDR3 spells CASSYGQGASDEQFF. CDR3 nucleotides: TGTGCCAGCAGTTATGGACAGGGGGCTTCGGATGAGCAGTTCTTC.

The gene calls are TRBV7-2 and TRBJ2-7, with 8 bases that match TRBD2. The germline V gene has CDR1 SGHTA and CDR2 FQGNSA. This CDR3 region has 17 residues. The V gene end was trimmed by 2 bases and the J gene end by 1 base; junction bases not matched to a gene: 10. The CDR3 nucleotides read TGTGCCAGCAGCTTATATACGGGGGGGCCATCTTCCTACGAGCAGTACTTC. The encoded protein is CASSLYTGGPSSYEQYF.

This chain connects TRBV23-1 to TRBJ2-2; D uncertain. TRBV23-1 is an ORF, with its function uncertain. The CDR3 contains 14 residues. V lost 4 bases, J lost 8 bases, and 14 bases lay in between. This CDR3 is CASSRPNRGGELFF. The CDR3 DNA sequence: TGCGCCAGCAGTCGCCCGAATAGAGGAGGGGAGCTGTTTTTT.

The chain carries TRBV19 and TRBJ2-5; 8 bases are a match to TRBD1. The germline CDR1 and CDR2 sequences are LNHDA and SQIVND (reference sequence). The length of the CDR3 is 14 residues. V shed 5 bases, J shed 3 bases, and the junction held 5 bases outside the gene matches. The CDR3 bases are TGTGCCAGTAGTTCTACAGGGGGGAAAGAGACCCAGTACTTC. Translated, it gives CASSSTGGKETQYF.

The CDR3 DNA sequence: TGCGCCAGCAGCTATAACGGACAGGGGTTATCCGAGCAGTACTTC. Translation gives CASSYNGQGLSEQYF. The rearrangement joins TRBV5-1 to TRBJ2-7, with TRBD1 matching 9 bases. From germline, CDR1 is SGHRS and CDR2 YFSETQ. The junction had 10 bases not matched to a gene; V was cut back by 3 bases and J by 6 bases. The CDR3 covers 15 residues.

This sequence joins TRBV11-2 and TRBJ2-5, with 9 nucleotides matching TRBD2. Unmatched junction bases numbered 10, after V lost 0 bases and J lost 5 bases. The CDR3 is 17 amino acids. Germline CDR1 is SGHAT and CDR2 is FQNNGV. For the CDR3, the DNA is TGTGCCAGCAGCTTAGATTGGGCTAGCGGGGCCCTTGAGACCCAGTACTTC. It yields the protein CASSLDWASGALETQYF.

This chain links TRBV10-3 with TRBJ2-2; 9 positions match TRBD1. This CDR3 spans 15 amino acids. Germline V gene data show CDR1 as ENHRY and CDR2 as SYGVKD. The trim removed 3 bases at V and 5 bases at J, leaving 4 bases unmatched. The CDR3 loop is CAISDRTGVTGELFF. CDR3 DNA: TGTGCCATCAGTGATAGGACAGGGGTTACCGGGGAGCTGTTTTTT.

The chain couples TRBV5-1 to TRBJ2-1, with TRBD2 matching 10 bases. The CDR3 spans 17 residues. CDR1 and CDR2 from the germline V gene are SGHRS and YFSETQ. The ends lost 2 bases at V and 4 bases at J; junction bases unmatched: 9. CDR3 nucleotides: TGCGCCAGCAGCTTAGCAGCGGGGGGGCCGGGGTACAATGAGCAGTTCTTC. Amino acid sequence: CASSLAAGGPGYNEQFF.

The table lists this clone with a count of one. The CDR3 DNA reads as TGTGCCACCAGGGCGGGATTGAACACCGGGGAGCTGTTTTTT. It codes for CATRAGLNTGELFF. This chain connects TRBV24-1 to TRBJ2-2; TRBD2 might be the D (6 bases). CDR3 length: 14 residues. Deletions cut 7 bases from V and 1 base from J, with 9 bases between. The V gene's germline CDR1 is KGHDR and CDR2 SFDVKD.

The chain's CDR3 is CASSQERRRSAFF. The CDR3 DNA follows: TGTGCCAGCAGCCAAGAAAGGAGGAGATCGGCTTTCTTT. The rearrangement links TRBV3-1 (or the pseudogene TRBV3-2) to TRBJ1-1; D gene ambiguous. The V gene's germline CDR1 is LGHDT and CDR2 YNNKEL (reference sequence). The CDR3 covers 13 residues. V gave up 0 bases and J gave up 11 bases, with 13 bases separating them.

The chain links TRBV19 to TRBJ1-1, with TRBD1 identical over 7 bases. CDR1 is LNHDA and CDR2 is SQIVND in the germline V gene (reference sequence). This CDR3 comprises 14 residues. Trimming at V came to 7 bases and at J to 2 bases, leaving 7 bases not matched to a gene. CDR3 amino acids: CASTKGQSNTEAFF. CDR3 coding DNA: TGTGCCAGTACCAAGGGACAGAGTAACACTGAAGCTTTCTTT.

The chain links TRBV6-5 to TRBJ2-5; 8 bases line up with TRBD2. Unmatched junction bases numbered 10, after V lost 5 bases and J lost 5 bases. The V gene's germline CDR1 is MNHEY and CDR2 SVGAGI. This CDR3 region has 15 residues. The CDR3 region is CASSMARGGSETQYF. The CDR3 coding sequence is TGTGCCAGCAGTATGGCCCGGGGGGGGAGTGAGACCCAGTACTTC.

The chain carries TRBV6-5 and TRBJ2-5, with a weak D call TRBD2 (7 bases). Germline V gene data show CDR1 as MNHEY and CDR2 as SVGAGI. The CDR3 length is 14 residues. V shed 2 bases and J shed 6 bases, with 13 bases lying between them. The CDR3 here is CASSYPGGPQTQYF. In DNA, the CDR3 is TGTGCCAGCAGTTACCCGGGGGGCCCACAGACCCAGTACTTC.

V and J are TRBV5-1 and TRBJ2-5, with D unclear. The ends were cut back, 1 base at V and 0 bases at J, with 7 bases in the middle. Per the germline V gene, CDR1 is SGHRS and CDR2 is YFSETQ. The CDR3 loop spans 14 amino acids. This CDR3 reads CASSLQSDQETQYF. CDR3 sequence (DNA): TGCGCCAGCAGCTTGCAGTCAGACCAAGAGACCCAGTACTTC.

V usage is TRBV6-6 and J usage is TRBJ1-3; no reliable D call. CDR1 is MNHNY and CDR2 is SVGAGI in the germline V gene (reference sequence). The CDR3 is 15 residues long. Trimming removed 5 bases from V and 0 bases from J, with 11 bases in between. CDR3 coding DNA: TGTGCCAGCAGTGGGGAGGTACTCTCTGGAAACACCATATATTTT. It encodes CASSGEVLSGNTIYF.

The chain links TRBV18 to TRBJ2-1; 8 bases align to TRBD1. Trimming at V came to 2 bases and at J to 6 bases, leaving 6 bases not matched to a gene. CDR1 and CDR2 from the germline V gene are KGHSH and LQKENI. This CDR3 spans 15 amino acids. DNA for the CDR3: TGTGCCAGCTCACCAAGGACAGGGTGGGGCAATGAGCAGTTCTTC. This codes for CASSPRTGWGNEQFF.

This chain joins TRBV4-1 and TRBJ2-7; D is uncertain. Trimming pared 3 bases from V and 0 bases from J, leaving 12 bases between. CDR3 length: 15 amino acids. CDR1 is MGHRA and CDR2 is YSYEKL in the germline V gene. The CDR3 sequence: CASSQAPGSSYEQYF. The CDR3 nucleotides are TGCGCCAGCAGCCAGGCCCCGGGTAGCTCCTACGAGCAGTACTTC.

V and J are TRBV6-5 and TRBJ2-5; 11 bases map to TRBD1. Germline-derived CDR1 and CDR2 are MNHEY and SVGAGI. CDR3 length: 15 amino acids. The junction had 7 bases not matched to a gene; V was cut back by 6 bases and J by 4 bases. The CDR3 reads CASRRGQGASETQYF. CDR3 bases: TGTGCCAGCAGGCGCGGACAGGGGGCCTCAGAGACCCAGTACTTC.

The genes are TRBV18 and TRBJ1-1; 7 bases line up with TRBD1. CDR1 KGHSH and CDR2 LQKENI come from the germline V gene. The CDR3 is 13 residues long. The trim removed 5 bases at V and 6 bases at J, leaving 6 bases unmatched. For the CDR3, the DNA is TGTGCCAGCTCATTCGGACAGGAGGCTGAAGCTTTCTTT. Protein: CASSFGQEAEAFF.